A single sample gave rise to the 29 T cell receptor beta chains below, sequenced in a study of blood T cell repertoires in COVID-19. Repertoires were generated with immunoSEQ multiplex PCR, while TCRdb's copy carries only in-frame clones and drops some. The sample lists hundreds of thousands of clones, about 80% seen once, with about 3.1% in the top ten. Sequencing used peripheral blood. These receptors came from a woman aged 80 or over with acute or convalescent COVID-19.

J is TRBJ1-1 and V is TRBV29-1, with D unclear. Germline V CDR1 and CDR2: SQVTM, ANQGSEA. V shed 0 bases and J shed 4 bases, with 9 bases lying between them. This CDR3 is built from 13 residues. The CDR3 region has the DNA TGCAGCGTTGAAGAAGGACTAAGCACTGAAGCTTTCTTT. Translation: CSVEEGLSTEAFF.

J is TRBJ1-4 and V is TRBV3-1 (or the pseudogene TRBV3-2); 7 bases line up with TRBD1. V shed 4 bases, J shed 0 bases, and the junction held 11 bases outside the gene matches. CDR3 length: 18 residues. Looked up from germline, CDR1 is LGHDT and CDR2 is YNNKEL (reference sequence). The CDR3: CASSRTGDRRATNEKLFF. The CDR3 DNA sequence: TGTGCCAGCAGCCGCACAGGGGACCGGAGGGCAACTAATGAAAAACTGTTTTTT.

DNA for the CDR3: TGTGCCAGTAGTATAGGGCAGGGCGGCACCGGGGAGCTGTTTTTT. Encoded protein: CASSIGQGGTGELFF. This chain joins TRBV19 and TRBJ2-2; D might be TRBD1 (5 bases). Trimming left V 1 base short and J 4 bases short, with 10 bases between. The CDR3 has 15 amino acids. Germline V gene sequence: CDR1 LNHDA, CDR2 SQIVND (reference sequence).

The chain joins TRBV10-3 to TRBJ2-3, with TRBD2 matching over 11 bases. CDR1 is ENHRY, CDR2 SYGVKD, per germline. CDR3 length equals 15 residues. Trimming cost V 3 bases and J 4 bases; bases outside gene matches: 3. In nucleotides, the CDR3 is TGTGCCATCAGTGATCCGGGACTAGCGGCAGATACGCAGTATTTT. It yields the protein CAISDPGLAADTQYF.

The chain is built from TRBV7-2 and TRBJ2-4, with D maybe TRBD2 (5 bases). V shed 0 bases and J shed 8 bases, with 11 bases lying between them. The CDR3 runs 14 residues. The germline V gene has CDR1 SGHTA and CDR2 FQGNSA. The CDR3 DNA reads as TGTGCCAGCAGCTTAGCGGGAGAAGGGTACATTCAGTACTTC. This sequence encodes CASSLAGEGYIQYF.

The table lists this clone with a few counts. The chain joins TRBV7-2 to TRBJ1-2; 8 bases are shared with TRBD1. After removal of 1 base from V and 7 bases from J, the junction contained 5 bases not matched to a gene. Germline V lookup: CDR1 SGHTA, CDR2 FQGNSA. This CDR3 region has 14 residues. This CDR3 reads CASSLGGTGSGYTF. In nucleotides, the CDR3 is TGTGCCAGCAGCTTAGGAGGGACAGGCTCTGGCTACACCTTC.

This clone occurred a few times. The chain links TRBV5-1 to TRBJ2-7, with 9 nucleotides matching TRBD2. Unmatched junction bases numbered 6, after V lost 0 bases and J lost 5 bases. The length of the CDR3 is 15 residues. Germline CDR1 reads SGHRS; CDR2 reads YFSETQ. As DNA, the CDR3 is TGCGCCAGCAGCTTGGGCTCGGTAGCGGGAGACGAGCAGTACTTC. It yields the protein CASSLGSVAGDEQYF.

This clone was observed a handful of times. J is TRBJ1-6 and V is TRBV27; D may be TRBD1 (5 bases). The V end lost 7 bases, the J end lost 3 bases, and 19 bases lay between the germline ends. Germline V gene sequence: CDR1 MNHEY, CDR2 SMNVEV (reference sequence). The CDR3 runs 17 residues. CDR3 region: CASTISSGGVYNSPLHF. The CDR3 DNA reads TGTGCCAGCACTATATCGTCGGGGGGAGTCTATAATTCACCCCTCCACTTT.

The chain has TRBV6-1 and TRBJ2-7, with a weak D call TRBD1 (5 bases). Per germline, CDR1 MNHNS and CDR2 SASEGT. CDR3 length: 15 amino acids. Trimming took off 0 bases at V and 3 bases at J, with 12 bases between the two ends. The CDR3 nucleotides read TGTGCCAGCAGTGAAGCGGGGCGTGGGCTCTACGAGCAGTACTTC. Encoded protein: CASSEAGRGLYEQYF.

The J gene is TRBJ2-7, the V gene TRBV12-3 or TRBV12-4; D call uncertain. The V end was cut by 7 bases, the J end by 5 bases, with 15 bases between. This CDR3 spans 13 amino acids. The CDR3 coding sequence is TGTGCCAGCACCTCGGTCGTCCCGGACGAGCAGTACTTC. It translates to CASTSVVPDEQYF.

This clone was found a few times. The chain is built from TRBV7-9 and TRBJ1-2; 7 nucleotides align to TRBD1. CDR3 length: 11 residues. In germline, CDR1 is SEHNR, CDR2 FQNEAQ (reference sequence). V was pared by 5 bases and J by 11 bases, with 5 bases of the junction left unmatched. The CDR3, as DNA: TGTGCCAGCAGCCCCGACAGGGTGTACACCTTC. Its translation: CASSPDRVYTF.

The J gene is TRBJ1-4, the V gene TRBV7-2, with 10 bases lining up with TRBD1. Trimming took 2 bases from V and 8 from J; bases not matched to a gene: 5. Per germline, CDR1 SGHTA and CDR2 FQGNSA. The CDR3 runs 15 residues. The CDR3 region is CASSLTTGGVEKLFF. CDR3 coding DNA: TGTGCCAGCAGCTTAACGACAGGGGGCGTAGAAAAACTGTTTTTT.

This chain's CDR3 is CASSRNPGTANTEAFF. In DNA form, the CDR3 reads TGTGCCAGTAGTAGAAACCCCGGGACAGCGAACACTGAAGCTTTCTTT. The rearrangement links TRBV19 to TRBJ1-1; 7 nucleotides match TRBD1. There are 16 residues in the CDR3. V was clipped by 4 bases and J by 1 base; unmatched bases: 9. From germline, CDR1 is LNHDA and CDR2 SQIVND (reference sequence).

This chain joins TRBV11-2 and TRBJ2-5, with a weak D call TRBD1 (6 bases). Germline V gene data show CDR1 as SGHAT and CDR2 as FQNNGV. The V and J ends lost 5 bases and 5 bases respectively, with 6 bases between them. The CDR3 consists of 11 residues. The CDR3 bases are TGTGCCAGCAGCAGGGGGGAGACCCAGTACTTC. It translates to CASSRGETQYF.

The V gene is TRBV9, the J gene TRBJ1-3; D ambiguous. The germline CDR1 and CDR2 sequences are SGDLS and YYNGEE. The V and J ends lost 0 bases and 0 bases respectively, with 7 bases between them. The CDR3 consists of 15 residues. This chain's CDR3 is CASSVGASSGNTIYF. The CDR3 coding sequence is TGTGCCAGCAGCGTAGGAGCCTCCTCTGGAAACACCATATATTTT.

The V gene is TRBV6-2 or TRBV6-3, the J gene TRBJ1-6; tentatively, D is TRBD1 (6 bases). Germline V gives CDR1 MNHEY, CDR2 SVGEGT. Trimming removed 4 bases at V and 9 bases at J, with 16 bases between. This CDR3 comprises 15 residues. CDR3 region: CASSSLRRGSSPLHF. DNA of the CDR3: TGTGCCAGCAGTTCCCTGCGCAGGGGTAGTTCACCCCTCCACTTT.

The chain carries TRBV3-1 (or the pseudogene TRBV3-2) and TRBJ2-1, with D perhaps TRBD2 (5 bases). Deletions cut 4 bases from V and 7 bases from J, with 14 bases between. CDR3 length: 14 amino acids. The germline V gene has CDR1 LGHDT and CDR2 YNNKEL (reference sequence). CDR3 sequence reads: CASSLRGGSNEQFF. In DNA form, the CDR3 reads TGTGCCAGCAGCCTAAGAGGAGGATCTAATGAGCAGTTCTTC.

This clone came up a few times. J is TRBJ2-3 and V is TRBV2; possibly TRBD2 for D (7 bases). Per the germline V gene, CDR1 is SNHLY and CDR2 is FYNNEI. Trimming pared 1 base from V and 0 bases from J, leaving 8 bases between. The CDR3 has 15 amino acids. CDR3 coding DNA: TGTGCCAGCAGTGAAGAGGGGGGGAGCACAGATACGCAGTATTTT. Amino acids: CASSEEGGSTDTQYF. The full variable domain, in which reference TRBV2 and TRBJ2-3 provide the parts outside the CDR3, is EPEVTQTPSHQVTQMGQEVILRCVPISNHLYFYWYRQILGQKVEFLVSFYNNEISEKSEIFDDQFSVERPDGSNFTLKIRSTKLEDSAMYFCASSEEGGSTDTQYFGPGTRLTVL.

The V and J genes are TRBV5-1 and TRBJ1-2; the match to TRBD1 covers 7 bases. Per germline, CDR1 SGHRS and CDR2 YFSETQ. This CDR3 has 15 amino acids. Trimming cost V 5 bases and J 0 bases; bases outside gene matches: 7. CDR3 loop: CASSTGATANYGYTF. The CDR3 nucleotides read TGCGCCAGCAGTACAGGGGCCACAGCTAACTATGGCTACACCTTC.

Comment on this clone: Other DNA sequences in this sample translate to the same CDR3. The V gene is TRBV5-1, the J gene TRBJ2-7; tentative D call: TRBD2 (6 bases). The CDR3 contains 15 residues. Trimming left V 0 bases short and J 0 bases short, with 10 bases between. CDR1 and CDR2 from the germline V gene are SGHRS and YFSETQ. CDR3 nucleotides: TGCGCCAGCAGCTTGGTGGGGGGAAGCTCCTACGAGCAGTACTTC. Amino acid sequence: CASSLVGGSSYEQYF.

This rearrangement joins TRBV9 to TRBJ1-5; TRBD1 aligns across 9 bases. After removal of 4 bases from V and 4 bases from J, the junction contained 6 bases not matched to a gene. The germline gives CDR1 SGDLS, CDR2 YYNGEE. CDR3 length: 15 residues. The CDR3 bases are TGTGCCAGCAGCCCGGGACAGGGAAGGAATCAGCCCCAGCATTTT. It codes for CASSPGQGRNQPQHF.

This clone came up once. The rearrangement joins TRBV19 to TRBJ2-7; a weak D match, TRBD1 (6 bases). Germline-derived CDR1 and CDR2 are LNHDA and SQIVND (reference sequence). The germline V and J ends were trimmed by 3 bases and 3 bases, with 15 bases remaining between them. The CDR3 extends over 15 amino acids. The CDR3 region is CASSMYAQGDYEQYF. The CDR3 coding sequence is TGTGCCAGTAGTATGTATGCACAGGGAGACTACGAGCAGTACTTC.

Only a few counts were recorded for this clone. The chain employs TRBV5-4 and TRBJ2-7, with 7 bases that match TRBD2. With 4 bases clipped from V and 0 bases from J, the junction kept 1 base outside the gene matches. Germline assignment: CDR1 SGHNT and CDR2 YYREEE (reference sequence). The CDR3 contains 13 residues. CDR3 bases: TGTGCCAGCAGCCGGGACTACTCCTACGAGCAGTACTTC. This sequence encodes CASSRDYSYEQYF.

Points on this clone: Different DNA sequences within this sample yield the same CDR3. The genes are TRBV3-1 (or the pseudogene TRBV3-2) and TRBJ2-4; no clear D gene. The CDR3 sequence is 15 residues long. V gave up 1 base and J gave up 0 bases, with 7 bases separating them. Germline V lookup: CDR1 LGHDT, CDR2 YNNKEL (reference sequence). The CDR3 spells CASSQGLLAKNIQYF. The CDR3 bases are TGTGCCAGCAGCCAAGGGTTACTAGCCAAAAACATTCAGTACTTC.

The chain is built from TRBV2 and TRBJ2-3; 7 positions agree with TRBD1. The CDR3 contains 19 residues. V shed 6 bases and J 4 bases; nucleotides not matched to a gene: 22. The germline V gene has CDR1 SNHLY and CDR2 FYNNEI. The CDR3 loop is CASRLDRVGRGGPADTQYF. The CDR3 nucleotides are TGTGCCAGCAGACTCGACAGGGTGGGGAGAGGCGGCCCCGCAGATACGCAGTATTTT.

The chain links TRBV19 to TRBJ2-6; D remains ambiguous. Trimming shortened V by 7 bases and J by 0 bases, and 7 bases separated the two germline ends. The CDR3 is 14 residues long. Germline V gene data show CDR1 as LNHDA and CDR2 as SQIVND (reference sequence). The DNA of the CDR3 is TGTGCCAGTATGAGTCACTCTGGGGCCAACGTCCTGACTTTC. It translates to CASMSHSGANVLTF. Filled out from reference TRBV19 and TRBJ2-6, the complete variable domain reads DGGITQSPKYLFRKEGQNVTLSCEQNLNHDAMYWYRQDPGQGLRLIYYSQIVNDFQKGDIAEGYSVSREKKESFPLTVTSAQKNPTAFYLCASMSHSGANVLTFGAGSRLTVL.

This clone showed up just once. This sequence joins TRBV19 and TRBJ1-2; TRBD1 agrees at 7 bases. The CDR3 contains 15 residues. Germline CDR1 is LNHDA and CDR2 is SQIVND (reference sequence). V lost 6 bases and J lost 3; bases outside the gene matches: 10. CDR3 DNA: TGTGCCAGTAGCAACCAACGGACAGGTTACTATGGCTACACCTTC. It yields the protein CASSNQRTGYYGYTF.

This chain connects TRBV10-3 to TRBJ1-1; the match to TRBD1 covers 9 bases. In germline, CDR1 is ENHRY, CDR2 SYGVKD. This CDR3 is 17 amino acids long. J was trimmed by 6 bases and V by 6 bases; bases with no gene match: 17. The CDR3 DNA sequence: TGTGCCATCAGCTACCACAAAACGCGGGACAGGGACCCTGAAGCTTTCTTT. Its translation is CAISYHKTRDRDPEAFF.

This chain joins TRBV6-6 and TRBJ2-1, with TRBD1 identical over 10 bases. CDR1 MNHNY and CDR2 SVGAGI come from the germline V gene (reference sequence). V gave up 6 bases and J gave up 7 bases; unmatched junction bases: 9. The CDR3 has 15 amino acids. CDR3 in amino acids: CASRVPVDRGNEQFF. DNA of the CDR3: TGTGCCAGCAGAGTTCCTGTGGACAGGGGGAATGAGCAGTTCTTC.